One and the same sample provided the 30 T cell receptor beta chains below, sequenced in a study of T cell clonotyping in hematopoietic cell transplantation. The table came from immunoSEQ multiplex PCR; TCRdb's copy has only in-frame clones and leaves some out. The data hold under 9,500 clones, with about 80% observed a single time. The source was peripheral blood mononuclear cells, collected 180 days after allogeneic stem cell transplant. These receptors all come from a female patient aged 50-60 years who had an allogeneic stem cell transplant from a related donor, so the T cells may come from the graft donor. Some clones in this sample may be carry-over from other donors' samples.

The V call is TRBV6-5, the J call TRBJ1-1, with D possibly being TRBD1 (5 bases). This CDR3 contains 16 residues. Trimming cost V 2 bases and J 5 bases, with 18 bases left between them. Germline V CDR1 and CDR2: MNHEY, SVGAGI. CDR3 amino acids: CASSYGRGGGKTEAFF. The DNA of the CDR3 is TGTGCCAGCAGTTACGGCCGGGGGGGAGGAAAAACTGAAGCTTTCTTT.

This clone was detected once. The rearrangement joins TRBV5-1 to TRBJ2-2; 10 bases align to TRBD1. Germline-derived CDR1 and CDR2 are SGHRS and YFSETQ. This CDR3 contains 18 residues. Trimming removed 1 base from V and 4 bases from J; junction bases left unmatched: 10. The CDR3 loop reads CASSLQGTGAASTGELFF. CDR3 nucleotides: TGCGCCAGCAGCTTGCAGGGGACAGGGGCCGCCAGCACCGGGGAGCTGTTTTTT.

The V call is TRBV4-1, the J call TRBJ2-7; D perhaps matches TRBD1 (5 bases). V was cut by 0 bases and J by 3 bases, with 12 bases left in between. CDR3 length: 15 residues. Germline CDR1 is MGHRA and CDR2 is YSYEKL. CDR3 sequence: CASSQDDPGRYEQYF. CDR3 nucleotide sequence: TGCGCCAGCAGCCAAGACGATCCAGGGCGCTACGAGCAGTACTTC.

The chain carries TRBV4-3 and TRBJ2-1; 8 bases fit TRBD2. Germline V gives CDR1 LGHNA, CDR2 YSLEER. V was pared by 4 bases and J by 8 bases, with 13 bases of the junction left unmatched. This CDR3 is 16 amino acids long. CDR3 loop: CASSLMPGLVNYEQFF. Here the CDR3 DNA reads TGCGCCAGCAGCCTTATGCCGGGACTAGTAAACTATGAGCAGTTCTTC.

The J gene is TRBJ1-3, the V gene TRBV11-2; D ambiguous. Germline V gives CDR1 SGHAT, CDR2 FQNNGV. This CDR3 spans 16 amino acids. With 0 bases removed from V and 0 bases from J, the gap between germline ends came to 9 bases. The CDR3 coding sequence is TGTGCCAGCAGCTTAGAAAGAGCCAGCTCTGGAAACACCATATATTTT. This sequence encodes CASSLERASSGNTIYF.

The CDR3 DNA reads TGTGCCAGCAGCTTCAACGGGGACAGGGTAGAGACCCAGTACTTC. This encodes CASSFNGDRVETQYF. The chain carries TRBV7-3 and TRBJ2-5; 9 bases agree with TRBD1. V lost 3 bases, J lost 4 bases, and 6 bases stayed unmatched. CDR1 is SGHTA, CDR2 FQGTGA, per germline. This CDR3 region has 15 residues.

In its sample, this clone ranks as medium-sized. This CDR3 is CASSLHLDTQYF. In DNA, the CDR3 is TGTGCCAGCAGCTTGCATTTGGATACGCAGTATTTT. The chain links TRBV11-2 to TRBJ2-3; D call uncertain. The germline gives CDR1 SGHAT, CDR2 FQNNGV. The V gene lost 3 bases and the J gene lost 6 bases, with 7 bases spanning the gap. CDR3 length: 12 amino acids.

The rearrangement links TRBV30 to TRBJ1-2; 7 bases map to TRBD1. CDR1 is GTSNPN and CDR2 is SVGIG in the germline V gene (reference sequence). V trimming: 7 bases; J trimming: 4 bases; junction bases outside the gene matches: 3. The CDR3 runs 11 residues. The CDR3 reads CASRDSYGYTF. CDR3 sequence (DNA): TGTGCCTCCCGGGACAGCTATGGCTACACCTTC.

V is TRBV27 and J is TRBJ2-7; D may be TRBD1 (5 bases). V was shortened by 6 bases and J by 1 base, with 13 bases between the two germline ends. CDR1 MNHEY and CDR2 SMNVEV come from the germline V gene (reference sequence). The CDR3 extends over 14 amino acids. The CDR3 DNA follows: TGTGCCAGCAGCCTTGACAGTAATTCCTACGAGCAGTACTTC. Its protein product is CASSLDSNSYEQYF.

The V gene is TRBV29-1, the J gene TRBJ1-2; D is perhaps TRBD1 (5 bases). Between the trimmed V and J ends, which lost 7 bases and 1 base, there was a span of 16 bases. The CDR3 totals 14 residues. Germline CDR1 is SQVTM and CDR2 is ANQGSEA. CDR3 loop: CSGRIGTGNYGYTF. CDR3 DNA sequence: TGCAGCGGACGAATAGGGACGGGTAACTATGGCTACACCTTC. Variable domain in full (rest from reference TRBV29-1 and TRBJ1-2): SAVISQKPSRDICQRGTSLTIQCQVDSQVTMMFWYRQQPGQSLTLIATANQGSEATYESGFVIDKFPISRPNLTFSTLTVSNMSPEDSSIYLCSGRIGTGNYGYTFGSGTRLTVV.

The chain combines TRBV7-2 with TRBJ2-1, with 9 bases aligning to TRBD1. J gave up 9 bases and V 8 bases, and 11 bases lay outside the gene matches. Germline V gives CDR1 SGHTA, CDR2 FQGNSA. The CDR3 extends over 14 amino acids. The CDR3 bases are TGTGCCAGCGAAACACAGGGGGCTTTCGCTGAGCAGTTCTTC. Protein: CASETQGAFAEQFF.

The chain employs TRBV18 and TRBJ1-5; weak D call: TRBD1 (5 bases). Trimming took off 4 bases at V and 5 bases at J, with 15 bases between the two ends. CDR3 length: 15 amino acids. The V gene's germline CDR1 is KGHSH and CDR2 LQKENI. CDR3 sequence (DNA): TGTGCCAGCTCACGAGATGGAGGGACCGATCAGCCCCAGCATTTT. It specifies CASSRDGGTDQPQHF.

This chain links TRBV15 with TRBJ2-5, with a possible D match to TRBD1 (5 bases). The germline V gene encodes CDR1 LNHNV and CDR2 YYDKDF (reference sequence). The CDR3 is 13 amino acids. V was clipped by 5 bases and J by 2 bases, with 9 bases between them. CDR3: CATSRNRQETQYF. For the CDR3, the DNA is TGTGCCACCAGCCGGAACAGGCAAGAGACCCAGTACTTC. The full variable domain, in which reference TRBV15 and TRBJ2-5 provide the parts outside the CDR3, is DAMVIQNPRYQVTQFGKPVTLSCSQTLNHNVMYWYQQKSSQAPKLLFHYYDKDFNNEADTPDNFQSRRPNTSFCFLDIRSPGLGDTAMYLCATSRNRQETQYFGPGTRLLVL.

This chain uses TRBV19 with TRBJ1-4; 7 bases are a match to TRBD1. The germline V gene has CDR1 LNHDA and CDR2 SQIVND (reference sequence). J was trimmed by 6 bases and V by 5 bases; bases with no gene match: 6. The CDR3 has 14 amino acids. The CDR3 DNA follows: TGTGCCAGTAGTGCTGACAGGGTAGATGAAAAACTGTTTTTT. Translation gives CASSADRVDEKLFF.

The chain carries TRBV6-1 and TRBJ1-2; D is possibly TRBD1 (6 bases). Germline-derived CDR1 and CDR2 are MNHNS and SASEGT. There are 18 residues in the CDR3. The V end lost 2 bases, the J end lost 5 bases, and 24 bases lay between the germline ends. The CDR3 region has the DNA TGTGCCAGCAGTGAAAAGCCGGGATCCCAGTGGGGGGCTTATGGCTACACCTTC. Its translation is CASSEKPGSQWGAYGYTF.

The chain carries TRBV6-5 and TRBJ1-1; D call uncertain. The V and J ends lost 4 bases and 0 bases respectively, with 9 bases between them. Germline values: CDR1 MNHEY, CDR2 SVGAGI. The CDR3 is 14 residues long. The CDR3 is CASSSRLMNTEAFF. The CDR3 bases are TGTGCCAGCAGTTCGAGACTAATGAACACTGAAGCTTTCTTT.

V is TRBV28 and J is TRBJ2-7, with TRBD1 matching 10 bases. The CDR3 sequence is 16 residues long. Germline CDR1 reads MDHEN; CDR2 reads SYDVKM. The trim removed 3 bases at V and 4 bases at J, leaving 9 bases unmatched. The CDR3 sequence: CASSFMETGGLYEQYF. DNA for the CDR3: TGTGCCAGCAGTTTCATGGAGACAGGGGGCCTGTACGAGCAGTACTTC.

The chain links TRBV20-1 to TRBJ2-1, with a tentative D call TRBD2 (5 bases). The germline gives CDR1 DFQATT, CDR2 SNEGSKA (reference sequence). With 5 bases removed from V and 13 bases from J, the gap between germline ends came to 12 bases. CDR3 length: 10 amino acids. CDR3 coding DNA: TGCAGTGCTCCAGACTACGCACAGTTCTTC. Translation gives CSAPDYAQFF.

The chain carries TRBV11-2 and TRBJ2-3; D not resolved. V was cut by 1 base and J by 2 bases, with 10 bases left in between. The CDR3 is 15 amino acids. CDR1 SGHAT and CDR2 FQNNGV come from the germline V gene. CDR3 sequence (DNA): TGTGCCAGCAGCTTAGGAATAGGTTCCACAGATACGCAGTATTTT. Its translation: CASSLGIGSTDTQYF.

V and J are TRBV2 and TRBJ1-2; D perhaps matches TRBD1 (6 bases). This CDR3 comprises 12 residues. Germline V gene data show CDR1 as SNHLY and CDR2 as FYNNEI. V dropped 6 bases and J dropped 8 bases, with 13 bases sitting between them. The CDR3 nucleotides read TGTGCCAGCAGGCAGGGGCCGAGCGGCTACACCTTC. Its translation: CASRQGPSGYTF.

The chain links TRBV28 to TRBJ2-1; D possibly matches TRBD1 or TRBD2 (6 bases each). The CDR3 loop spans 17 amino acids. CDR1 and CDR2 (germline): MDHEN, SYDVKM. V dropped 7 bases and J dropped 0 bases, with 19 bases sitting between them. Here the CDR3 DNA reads TGTGCCAGCAAATGGGCGAACGGGGGCCTCTCCTACAATGAGCAGTTCTTC. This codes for CASKWANGGLSYNEQFF.

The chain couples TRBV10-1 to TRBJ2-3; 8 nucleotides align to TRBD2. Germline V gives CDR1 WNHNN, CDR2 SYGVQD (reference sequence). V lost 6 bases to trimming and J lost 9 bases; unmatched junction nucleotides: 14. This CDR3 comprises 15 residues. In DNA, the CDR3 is TGCGCCAGCAGCGCCGGGACCGCCGGGGGGGACACGCAGTATTTT. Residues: CASSAGTAGGDTQYF.

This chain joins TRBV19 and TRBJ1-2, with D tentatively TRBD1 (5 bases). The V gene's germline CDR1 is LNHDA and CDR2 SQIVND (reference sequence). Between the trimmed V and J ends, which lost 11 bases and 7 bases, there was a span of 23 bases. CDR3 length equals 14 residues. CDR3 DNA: TGTGCCGCCCACTCCGGACACCTCGAGTCTGGCTACACCTTC. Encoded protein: CAAHSGHLESGYTF. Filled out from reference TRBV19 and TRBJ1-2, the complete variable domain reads DGGITQSPKYLFRKEGQNVTLSCEQNLNHDAMYWYRQDPGQGLRLIYYSQIVNDFQKGDIAEGYSVSREKKESFPLTVTSAQKNPTAFYLCAAHSGHLESGYTFGSGTRLTVV.

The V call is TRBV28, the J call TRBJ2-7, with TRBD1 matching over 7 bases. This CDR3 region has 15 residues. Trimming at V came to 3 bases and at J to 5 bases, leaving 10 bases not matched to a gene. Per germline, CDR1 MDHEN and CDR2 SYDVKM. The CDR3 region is CASSLHGTASDEQYF. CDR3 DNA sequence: TGTGCCAGCAGTTTGCACGGGACAGCATCGGACGAGCAGTACTTC.

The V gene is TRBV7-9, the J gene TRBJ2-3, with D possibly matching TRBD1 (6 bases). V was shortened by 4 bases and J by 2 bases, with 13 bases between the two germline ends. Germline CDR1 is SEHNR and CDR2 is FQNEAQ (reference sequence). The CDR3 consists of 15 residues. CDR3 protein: CASSWGQGDTDTQYF. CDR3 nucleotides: TGTGCCAGCAGCTGGGGACAAGGAGACACAGATACGCAGTATTTT.

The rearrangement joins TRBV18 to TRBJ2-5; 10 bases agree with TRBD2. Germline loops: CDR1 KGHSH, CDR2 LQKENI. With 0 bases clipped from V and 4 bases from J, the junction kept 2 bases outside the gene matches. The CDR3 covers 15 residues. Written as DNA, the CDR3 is TGTGCCAGCTCACCACCGAGGACTAGCGGAGAGACCCAGTACTTC. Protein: CASSPPRTSGETQYF.

The chain's CDR3 is CASSSDEELGYTF. The CDR3 DNA sequence: TGTGCCAGCAGTTCCGACGAGGAACTTGGCTACACCTTC. The chain has TRBV28 and TRBJ1-2; D uncertain. Trimming took off 4 bases at V and 7 bases at J, with 13 bases between the two ends. The V gene's germline CDR1 is MDHEN and CDR2 SYDVKM. There are 13 residues in the CDR3.

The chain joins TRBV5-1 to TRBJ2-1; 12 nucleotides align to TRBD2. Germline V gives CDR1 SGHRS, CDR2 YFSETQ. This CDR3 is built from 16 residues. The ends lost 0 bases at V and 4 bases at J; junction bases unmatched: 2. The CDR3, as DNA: TGCGCCAGCAGCTTGGGTGGACTAGCGGGATACAATGAGCAGTTCTTC. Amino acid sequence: CASSLGGLAGYNEQFF.

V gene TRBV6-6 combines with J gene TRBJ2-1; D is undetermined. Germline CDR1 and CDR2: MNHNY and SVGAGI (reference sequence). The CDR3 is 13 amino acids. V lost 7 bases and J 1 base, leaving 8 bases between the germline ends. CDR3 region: CASTPGSYNEQFF. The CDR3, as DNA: TGTGCCAGCACCCCTGGGTCCTACAATGAGCAGTTCTTC.

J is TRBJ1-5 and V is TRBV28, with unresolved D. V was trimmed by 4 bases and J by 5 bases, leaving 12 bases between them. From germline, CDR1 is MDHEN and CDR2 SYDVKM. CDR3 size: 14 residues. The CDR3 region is CASSSPQRDQPQHF. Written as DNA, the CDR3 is TGTGCCAGCAGTTCGCCCCAGAGAGATCAGCCCCAGCATTTT.